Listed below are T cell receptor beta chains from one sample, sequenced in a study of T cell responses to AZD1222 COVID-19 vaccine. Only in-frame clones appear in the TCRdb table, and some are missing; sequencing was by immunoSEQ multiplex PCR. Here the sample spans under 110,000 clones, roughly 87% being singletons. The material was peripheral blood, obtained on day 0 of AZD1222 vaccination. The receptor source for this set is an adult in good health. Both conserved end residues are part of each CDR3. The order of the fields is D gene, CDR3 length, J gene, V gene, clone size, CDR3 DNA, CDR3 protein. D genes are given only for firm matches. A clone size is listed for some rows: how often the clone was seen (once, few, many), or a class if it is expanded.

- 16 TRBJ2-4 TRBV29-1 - TGCAGCGGCTCCCCCGAAACGGAGCTGGTCAAAAACATTCAGTACTTC CSGSPETELVKNIQYF
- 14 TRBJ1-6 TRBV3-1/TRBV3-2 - TGTGCCAGCAGCCAAAACCGGGACGCAGGGCCCCTCCACTTT CASSQNRDAGPLHF
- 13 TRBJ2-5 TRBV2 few TGTGCCAGCAGGACTACAGGTGGAGAGACCCAGTACTTC CASRTTGGETQYF
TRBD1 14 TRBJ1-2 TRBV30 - TGTGCCTGGATCTCCGTGACAGGGTACTATGGCTACACCTTC CAWISVTGYYGYTF
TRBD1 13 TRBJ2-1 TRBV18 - TGTGCCAGCTCACCTGACAGGGGTACGGTGCAGTTCTTC CASSPDRGTVQFF
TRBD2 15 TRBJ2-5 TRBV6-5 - TGTGCCACCCCGACTAGCGGAAACACCCAAGAGACCCAGTACTTC CATPTSGNTQETQYF
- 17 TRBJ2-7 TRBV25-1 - TGTGCCAGCAGTGAATATGAACGCGCGCATAAGAACTACGAGCAGTACTTC CASSEYERAHKNYEQYF
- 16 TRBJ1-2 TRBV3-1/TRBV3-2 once TGTGCCAGCAGCCAAGATTACAGCCCACGCGGGGATGGCTACACCTTC CASSQDYSPRGDGYTF
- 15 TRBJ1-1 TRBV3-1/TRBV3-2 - TGTGCCAGCAGCCAACGGGGGACCCCGAACACTGAAGCTTTCTTT CASSQRGTPNTEAFF
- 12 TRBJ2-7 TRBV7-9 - TGTGCCAGCAGCATAGGACCCTACGAGCAGTACTTC CASSIGPYEQYF
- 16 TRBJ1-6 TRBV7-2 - TGTGCCAGCAGCCCGAGAAGAGGGAGCGGGGCTTCACCCCTCCACTTT CASSPRRGSGASPLHF
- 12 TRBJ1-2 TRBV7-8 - TGTGCCAGCAGCCCCTCCTTGCCTGGCTACACCTTC CASSPSLPGYTF
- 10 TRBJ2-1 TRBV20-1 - TGCAGTGCTGAACAGGGACAGCAGTTCTTC CSAEQGQQFF
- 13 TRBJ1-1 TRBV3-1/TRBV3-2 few TGTGCCAGCAGCCTAAAAGGGGGGACTGAAGCTTTCTTT CASSLKGGTEAFF
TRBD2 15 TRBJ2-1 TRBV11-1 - TGTGCCAGCAGCCCTAGCGGGAGCTCCTACAATGAGCAGTTCTTC CASSPSGSSYNEQFF
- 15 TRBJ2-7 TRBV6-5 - TGTGCCAGCAGCCCCCGGGGAGAATTTATTAACGGGCAGTACTTC CASSPRGEFINGQYF
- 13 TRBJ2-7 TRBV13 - TGTGCCAGCAGCTCCCCGGGTAGCTACGAGCAGTACTTC CASSSPGSYEQYF
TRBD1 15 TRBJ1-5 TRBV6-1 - TGTGCCAGCAGTGAAGACAGGGGCACTAATCAGCCCCAGCATTTT CASSEDRGTNQPQHF
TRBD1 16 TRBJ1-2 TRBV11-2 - TGTGCCAGCAGCGGGACAGGGGGCGATTATAACTATGGCTACACCTTC CASSGTGGDYNYGYTF